The source of this T cell receptor (beta chain) is a study of cytomegalovirus exposure and HLA in healthy donors. Study-wide context: Early released data comprised some 85 million unique TCRs from HLA-typed donors. There were some 380 genotyped donors. Of these, 81% fell in the genetic ancestry cluster associated with self-reported Caucasian donors. Study observations and caveats: In a later analysis, TCR beta V- and J-gene trimming was associated with a missense DCLRE1C variant. Immune exposure data for these donors was limited to CMV serostatus.

Comment on this clone: Its matching antigen is unknown. Distinct nucleotide sequences in the sample also encode this CDR3.

Germline lookup yields CDR1 SGHDT and CDR2 YYEEEE. The J segment lost 4 bases and the V segment lost 4 bases, leaving 3 bases of the junction unmatched. The CDR3 runs 15 residues. Use of 60 Vbeta and 13 Jbeta primers characterized the PCR. The repertoire was sequenced with immunoSEQ multiplex PCR; TCRdb's copy has only in-frame clones and lacks some. The sample shows 200,000 to 250,000 clones, about 85% of them seen only once. The sequence was collected from a girl aged 2-10 years in good health and CMV-seronegative. The chain uses TRBV5-6 and TRBJ2-3; TRBD2 matches 13 bases. The material sequenced was PBMCs. The CDR3 coding sequence is TGTGCCAGCAGCCGAACTAGCGGGGGGGCAGATACGCAGTATTTT. This codes for CASSRTSGGADTQYF.